The 23 T cell receptor beta chains presented below share a single source sample, sequenced in a study of blood T cell repertoires in COVID-19. Measured with immunoSEQ multiplex PCR; TCRdb has only the in-frame clones, and not every one. The data contain fewer than 35,000 clones, roughly 89% of them seen just once; the ten biggest clones take up approximately 1.5%. Sequencing used peripheral blood. The receptors shown here come from a man aged 55 to 69 with active COVID-19.

This CDR3 is CASSPSQGARAGYTF. DNA for the CDR3: TGTGCCAGCAGCCCCTCCCAGGGGGCAAGGGCTGGCTACACCTTC. The rearrangement links TRBV7-9 to TRBJ1-2, with 8 bases identical to TRBD1. CDR1 is SEHNR and CDR2 is FQNEAQ in the germline V gene (reference sequence). The CDR3 totals 15 residues. V gave up 5 bases and J gave up 7 bases; unmatched junction bases: 12.

This chain connects TRBV10-3 to TRBJ1-2; no firm D call. The ends were cut back, 2 bases at V and 4 bases at J, with 8 bases in the middle. Germline V lookup: CDR1 ENHRY, CDR2 SYGVKD. The CDR3 is 13 amino acids. CDR3 nucleotide sequence: TGTGCCATCAGTGAGGGGGAGTTCTATGGCTACACCTTC. Translation gives CAISEGEFYGYTF.

V and J are TRBV9 and TRBJ2-7; weak D call: TRBD2 (5 bases). The germline V gene encodes CDR1 SGDLS and CDR2 YYNGEE. Trimming removed 3 bases from V and 3 bases from J, with 19 bases in between. The CDR3 length is 16 residues. CDR3 coding DNA: TGTGCCAGCAGCGGAGTCCTGGGAGTAACCGTCTACGAGCAGTACTTC. Translation: CASSGVLGVTVYEQYF.

The J gene is TRBJ2-2, the V gene TRBV9, with 8 nucleotides matching TRBD1. Germline CDR1 SGDLS, CDR2 YYNGEE. V shed 7 bases and J 6 bases; nucleotides not matched to a gene: 5. The CDR3 length is 13 residues. CDR3 loop: CASATGGAGELFF. The CDR3 nucleotides read TGTGCCAGCGCCACAGGGGGTGCCGGGGAGCTGTTTTTT.

The gene calls are TRBV20-1 and TRBJ1-2; D gene uncertain. Germline V CDR1 and CDR2: DFQATT, SNEGSKA (reference sequence). V was pared by 1 base and J by 8 bases, with 8 bases between. CDR3 length equals 11 residues. CDR3 DNA sequence: TGCAGTGCTAGAGTAGGGAGCGGCTACACCTTC. Protein sequence: CSARVGSGYTF.

The J gene is TRBJ1-1, the V gene TRBV28, with D uncertain. With 2 bases removed from V and 0 bases from J, the gap between germline ends came to 4 bases. Germline values: CDR1 MDHEN, CDR2 SYDVKM. The CDR3 length is 13 residues. The CDR3 is CASSLPLNTEAFF. CDR3 coding DNA: TGTGCCAGCAGTTTACCTTTGAACACTGAAGCTTTCTTT.

This clone was found a few times. This sample includes further DNA sequences coding for the same CDR3. This sequence joins TRBV5-1 and TRBJ2-5, with 12 bases fitting TRBD2. The CDR3 contains 15 residues. V gave up 4 bases and J gave up 5 bases; unmatched junction bases: 6. CDR1 and CDR2 from the germline V gene are SGHRS and YFSETQ. DNA for the CDR3: TGCGCCAGCAGCCTAGCGGGGGGGCCGGGGGAGACCCAGTACTTC. It translates to CASSLAGGPGETQYF.

The genes are TRBV18 and TRBJ1-5; the D gene is possibly TRBD1 (6 bases). V dropped 3 bases and J dropped 2 bases, with 11 bases sitting between them. CDR1 is KGHSH and CDR2 is LQKENI in the germline V gene. CDR3 length: 15 residues. The CDR3 is CASSPTGTGNQPQHF. The CDR3 DNA reads as TGTGCCAGCTCACCGACAGGTACCGGCAATCAGCCCCAGCATTTT. The complete variable domain, with remaining parts taken from reference TRBV18 and TRBJ1-5, reads NAGVMQNPRHLVRRRGQEARLRCSPMKGHSHVYWYRQLPEEGLKFMVYLQKENIIDESGMPKERFSAEFPKEGPSILRIQQVVRGDSAAYFCASSPTGTGNQPQHFGDGTRLSIL.

The genes are TRBV11-2 and TRBJ2-5; possible D gene TRBD1, 5 bases. Per germline, CDR1 SGHAT and CDR2 FQNNGV. The CDR3 consists of 14 residues. V lost 5 bases to trimming and J lost 5 bases, with 15 bases between them. The CDR3, as DNA: TGTGCCAGCAGCGACAGAGGACCTTTGGAGACCCAGTACTTC. It is translated as CASSDRGPLETQYF. The whole variable domain, remainder taken from reference TRBV11-2 and TRBJ2-5, is EAGVAQSPRYKIIEKRQSVAFWCNPISGHATLYWYQQILGQGPKLLIQFQNNGVVDDSQLPKDRFSAERLKGVDSTLKIQPAKLEDSAVYLCASSDRGPLETQYFGPGTRLLVL.

The V and J genes are TRBV19 and TRBJ2-7; 7 nucleotides line up with TRBD1. The trim removed 6 bases at V and 3 bases at J, leaving 8 bases unmatched. The germline gives CDR1 LNHDA, CDR2 SQIVND (reference sequence). The CDR3 runs to 14 residues. The chain's CDR3 is CASRRQGHDYEQYF. In DNA form, the CDR3 reads TGTGCCAGTAGGAGACAGGGCCACGACTACGAGCAGTACTTC.

The chain has TRBV19 and TRBJ1-5, with TRBD1 matching 7 bases. The germline V gene has CDR1 LNHDA and CDR2 SQIVND (reference sequence). The CDR3 runs 11 residues. With V trimmed by 3 bases and J by 13 bases, 3 bases remained unmatched. The CDR3 DNA sequence: TGTGCCAGTAGTATCAGGGGGTCTCAGCATTTT. As protein: CASSIRGSQHF.

The CDR3 region has the DNA TGTGCCAGCAGTGAAGACGGATCTGGCGGATCCATTCAGTACTTC. Translated, it gives CASSEDGSGGSIQYF. This sequence joins TRBV6-1 and TRBJ2-4; D remains ambiguous. The CDR3 totals 15 residues. CDR1 and CDR2 (germline): MNHNS, SASEGT. Trimming cost V 1 base and J 9 bases, with 16 bases left between them.

The J gene is TRBJ2-1, the V gene TRBV19, with TRBD2 identical over 9 bases. Per germline, CDR1 LNHDA and CDR2 SQIVND (reference sequence). This CDR3 has 15 residues. After removal of 4 bases from V and 6 bases from J, the junction contained 7 bases not matched to a gene. CDR3 residues: CASSTSGAGGNEQFF. The DNA for the CDR3 is TGTGCCAGTAGTACTAGCGGGGCCGGGGGCAATGAGCAGTTCTTC.

Of note for this clone: Other DNA sequences within the sample encode an identical CDR3. The chain carries TRBV6-6 and TRBJ1-1, with D possibly matching TRBD1 (5 bases). In germline, CDR1 is MNHNY, CDR2 SVGAGI (reference sequence). There are 14 residues in the CDR3. The V and J ends lost 0 bases and 2 bases respectively, with 7 bases between them. The CDR3 protein is CASSYSGGNTEAFF. The CDR3 DNA is TGTGCCAGCAGTTACTCGGGGGGAAACACTGAAGCTTTCTTT.

The rearrangement uses TRBV28 and TRBJ1-2, with 7 bases fitting TRBD1. The CDR3 spans 14 residues. With V trimmed by 6 bases and J by 8 bases, 12 bases remained unmatched. Looked up from germline, CDR1 is MDHEN and CDR2 is SYDVKM. Here the CDR3 DNA reads TGTGCCAGCAGAACAAACTACAGGGGTGGGGGCTACACCTTC. Translation: CASRTNYRGGGYTF.

In DNA, the CDR3 is TGTGCCATCACCCCTAACCCCAACAATGAGCAGTTCTTC. The encoded protein is CAITPNPNNEQFF. The rearrangement links TRBV10-3 to TRBJ2-1, with no clear D. The V and J ends lost 7 bases and 5 bases respectively, with 12 bases between them. The CDR3 consists of 13 residues. CDR1 is ENHRY and CDR2 is SYGVKD in the germline V gene.

The rearrangement uses TRBV9 and TRBJ2-1, with 14 bases aligning to TRBD2. The germline gives CDR1 SGDLS, CDR2 YYNGEE. With V trimmed by 4 bases and J by 5 bases, 5 bases remained unmatched. The CDR3 runs to 16 residues. The CDR3 sequence is CASSSGLAGGNNEQFF. The CDR3, as DNA: TGTGCCAGCAGCTCCGGACTAGCGGGGGGTAACAATGAGCAGTTCTTC.

The chain carries TRBV5-6 and TRBJ2-3, with 7 positions matching TRBD2. CDR3 size: 15 residues. CDR1 and CDR2 from the germline V gene are SGHDT and YYEEEE. After removal of 4 bases from V and 0 bases from J, the junction contained 5 bases not matched to a gene. CDR3 coding DNA: TGTGCCAGCAGCGCGGGAGTGGCGAGCACAGATACGCAGTATTTT. Translation: CASSAGVASTDTQYF.

This chain uses TRBV28 with TRBJ2-2, with D possibly TRBD1 on 7 matching bases. The V gene's germline CDR1 is MDHEN and CDR2 SYDVKM. The CDR3 loop spans 16 amino acids. Trimming shortened V by 9 bases and J by 0 bases, and 17 bases separated the two germline ends. DNA of the CDR3: TGTGCCAGTCTATCGGCGGGACAGCCGAACACCGGGGAGCTGTTTTTT. This codes for CASLSAGQPNTGELFF.

V is TRBV27 and J is TRBJ2-3; 9 bases map to TRBD2. V dropped 3 bases and J dropped 3; count of bases not matched to a gene: 7. Germline CDR1 is MNHEY and CDR2 is SMNVEV (reference sequence). The CDR3 is made up of 16 amino acids. CDR3 amino acids: CASSFGVSGGTDTQYF. The CDR3 DNA reads as TGTGCCAGCAGTTTTGGAGTTAGCGGGGGAACAGATACGCAGTATTTT.

The chain employs TRBV7-9 and TRBJ2-1; 7 nucleotides align to TRBD2. The CDR3 spans 15 residues. V dropped 1 base and J dropped 9; count of bases not matched to a gene: 9. Germline lookup yields CDR1 SEHNR and CDR2 FQNEAQ (reference sequence). In nucleotides, the CDR3 is TGTGCCAGCAGCTTAGTCGGCGGGGGAGAGACTGAGCAGTTCTTC. It is translated as CASSLVGGGETEQFF. Variable domain in full (rest from reference TRBV7-9 and TRBJ2-1): DTGVSQNPRHKITKRGQNVTFRCDPISEHNRLYWYRQTLGQGPEFLTYFQNEAQLEKSRLLSDRFSAERPKGSFSTLEIQRTEQGDSAMYLCASSLVGGGETEQFFGPGTRLTVL.

The chain links TRBV5-6 to TRBJ2-1; perhaps TRBD1 as D (5 bases). The CDR3 spans 14 residues. Germline V CDR1 and CDR2: SGHDT, YYEEEE. V lost 7 bases, J lost 9 bases, and 20 bases lay in between. The CDR3 DNA reads as TGTGCCAGCTCCCGCGGTCAGGGCGCGTTTGAGCAGTTCTTC. It yields the protein CASSRGQGAFEQFF.

The V gene is TRBV24-1, the J gene TRBJ1-2, with D possibly being TRBD1 (6 bases). The germline V gene has CDR1 KGHDR and CDR2 SFDVKD. The CDR3 is 13 amino acids. Between the trimmed V and J ends, which lost 6 bases and 7 bases, there was a span of 14 bases. The CDR3 spells CATSPAGESGYTF. For the CDR3, the DNA is TGTGCCACCAGTCCGGCAGGGGAATCTGGCTACACCTTC.